A single sample is the source of the 27 T cell receptor beta chains below, sequenced in a study of CD8+ T cells in alopecia areata. Extraction of RNA preceded its reverse transcription into cDNA, which served as the sequencing template. The repertoire was sequenced with immunoSEQ multiplex PCR; TCRdb's copy has only in-frame clones and lacks some. The repertoire has approximately 150,000 clones, 50% to 75% of them found once; the top ten carry about a sixth. This sample's treatment: oral pan-JAK inhibitor, 5-10 mg twice daily. Specimen: CD4+ T cells sorted from blood, collected at approximately week 60, from a patient treated with tofacitinib. These receptors originate from a human donor with alopecia areata.

The rearrangement links TRBV5-1 to TRBJ2-7; no reliable D call. CDR3 length: 13 amino acids. V was pared by 2 bases and J by 1 base, with 7 bases between. Germline V gene data show CDR1 as SGHRS and CDR2 as YFSETQ. CDR3 in DNA: TGCGCCAGCAGCTTTCAGGAGTCCTACGAGCAGTACTTC. It specifies CASSFQESYEQYF.

J is TRBJ2-3 and V is TRBV29-1; no firm D call. CDR1 and CDR2 from the germline V gene are SQVTM and ANQGSEA. The CDR3 covers 13 residues. Deletions cut 4 bases from V and 2 bases from J, with 10 bases between. Here the CDR3 reads CSVALRTTDTQYF. CDR3 sequence (DNA): TGCAGCGTTGCTTTGCGGACCACAGATACGCAGTATTTT.

This clone was recorded a few times. The V gene is TRBV4-1, the J gene TRBJ2-3; perhaps TRBD2 as D (5 bases). The CDR3 is 16 residues long. Germline-derived CDR1 and CDR2 are MGHRA and YSYEKL. V was cut by 4 bases and J by 0 bases, with 14 bases left in between. The CDR3 protein is CASSPEQRTSTDTQYF. The CDR3 DNA sequence: TGCGCCAGCAGCCCGGAACAGAGGACTAGCACAGATACGCAGTATTTT.

The chain joins TRBV9 to TRBJ1-2, with 8 bases fitting TRBD1. Germline lookup yields CDR1 SGDLS and CDR2 YYNGEE. There are 15 residues in the CDR3. Losses at the gene ends were 4 bases for V and 8 bases for J; bases not matched to a gene: 13. This CDR3 reads CASSSSTGGVGGYTF. CDR3 coding DNA: TGTGCCAGCAGCAGCAGTACAGGGGGTGTTGGAGGCTACACCTTC.

In DNA form, the CDR3 reads TGTGCCAGCAGCGTAGGGCGGCAGGGAATTGGAGATACGCAGTATTTT. Protein sequence: CASSVGRQGIGDTQYF. V usage is TRBV9 and J usage is TRBJ2-3; TRBD1 might be the D (5 bases). V was cut by 0 bases and J by 5 bases, with 16 bases left in between. The CDR3 is 16 amino acids. Germline V gene sequence: CDR1 SGDLS, CDR2 YYNGEE.

This clone was counted many times. The chain has TRBV5-6 and TRBJ1-5, with a weak D call TRBD1 (5 bases). V lost 4 bases and J lost 2, with 7 bases in between. The germline CDR1 and CDR2 sequences are SGHDT and YYEEEE. The CDR3 runs 13 residues. CDR3 loop: CASSRGGNQPQHF. CDR3 nucleotides: TGTGCCAGCAGCCGAGGGGGCAATCAGCCCCAGCATTTT.

CDR3 loop: CASSNRGALTADEQYF. CDR3 DNA sequence: TGTGCCAGTAGTAACCGCGGAGCGTTAACCGCTGACGAGCAGTACTTC. The chain joins TRBV19 to TRBJ2-7; D is uncertain. This CDR3 has 16 residues. The ends were cut back, 4 bases at V and 5 bases at J, with 21 bases in the middle. Per germline, CDR1 LNHDA and CDR2 SQIVND (reference sequence).

The genes are TRBV15 and TRBJ1-1; no clear D gene. V lost 4 bases and J 5 bases, leaving 5 bases between the germline ends. Germline V gene lookup returns CDR1 LNHNV and CDR2 YYDKDF (reference sequence). There are 11 residues in the CDR3. Here the CDR3 reads CATSKETEAFF. The CDR3 coding sequence is TGTGCCACCAGCAAGGAAACTGAAGCTTTCTTT.

The V and J genes are TRBV9 and TRBJ2-1; 11 bases fit TRBD1. CDR1 SGDLS and CDR2 YYNGEE come from the germline V gene. The CDR3 contains 12 residues. CDR3 bases: TGTGCTGCCGGGACAGGGGGCAATGAGCAGTTCTTC. Protein: CAAGTGGNEQFF. The full variable domain, rest sourced from reference TRBV9 and TRBJ2-1, is DSGVTQTPKHLITATGQRVTLRCSPRSGDLSVYWYQQSLDQGLQFLIQYYNGEERAKGNILERFSAQQFPDLHSELNLSSLELGDSALYFCAAGTGGNEQFFGPGTRLTVL.

The rearrangement uses TRBV2 and TRBJ2-1, with D possibly being TRBD2 (6 bases). The V and J ends lost 2 bases and 8 bases respectively, with 16 bases between them. Germline V gives CDR1 SNHLY, CDR2 FYNNEI. The CDR3 is 15 amino acids. In DNA form, the CDR3 reads TGTGCCAGCAGTGAACGCCTGAGCGGGCGGGATGAGCAGTTCTTC. Translation: CASSERLSGRDEQFF.

This clone was detected a few times. The chain joins TRBV5-5 to TRBJ1-1; D not certain. CDR1 SGHKS and CDR2 YYEKEE come from the germline V gene (reference sequence). V lost 2 bases to trimming and J lost 5 bases, with 16 bases between them. This CDR3 spans 15 amino acids. CDR3 sequence: CASSFSGGGGTEAFF. As DNA, the CDR3 is TGTGCCAGCAGCTTCTCTGGCGGAGGAGGGACTGAAGCTTTCTTT. Based on the CDR3 plus reference TRBV5-5 and TRBJ1-1, the full variable domain is DAGVTQSPTHLIKTRGQQVTLRCSPISGHKSVSWYQQVLGQGPQFIFQYYEKEERGRGNFPDRFSARQFPNYSSELNVNALLLGDSALYLCASSFSGGGGTEAFFGQGTRLTVV.

A note on this clone: At one of its ends the junction is not consistent with the germline gene, which may arise from a read error. The rearrangement joins TRBV28 to TRBJ2-1, with 11 bases that match TRBD2. Germline V gene data show CDR1 as MDHEN and CDR2 as SYDVKM. The CDR3 consists of 13 residues. CDR3 DNA: TGTGCCAGCAGTTTAATTCAGGCTAGCGGGGGGATCTTC. It encodes CASSLIQASGGIF.

The J gene is TRBJ2-7, the V gene TRBV29-1, with D perhaps matching TRBD2 (6 bases). Trimming removed 4 bases from V and 3 bases from J, with 13 bases in between. The CDR3 totals 13 residues. Germline values: CDR1 SQVTM, CDR2 ANQGSEA. The CDR3: CSVGASVNYEQYF. CDR3 DNA sequence: TGCAGCGTTGGGGCTAGCGTGAACTACGAGCAGTACTTC.

The genes are TRBV6-5 and TRBJ1-4; TRBD1 matches 7 bases. The CDR3 sequence is 14 residues long. Germline CDR1 MNHEY, CDR2 SVGAGI. The junction had 11 bases not matched to a gene; V was cut back by 4 bases and J by 12 bases. The CDR3, as DNA: TGTGCCAGCAGTTTCGGACAGGCCCAGATGGAACTGTTTTTT. This codes for CASSFGQAQMELFF.

The J gene is TRBJ1-1, the V gene TRBV29-1, with D perhaps TRBD1 (5 bases). The germline V gene encodes CDR1 SQVTM and CDR2 ANQGSEA. The CDR3 runs 12 residues. V lost 6 bases and J lost 4, with 12 bases in between. This chain's CDR3 is CSVGTIATEAFF. The DNA for the CDR3 is TGCAGCGTCGGGACTATCGCCACTGAAGCTTTCTTT. Based on the CDR3 plus reference TRBV29-1 and TRBJ1-1, the full variable domain is SAVISQKPSRDICQRGTSLTIQCQVDSQVTMMFWYRQQPGQSLTLIATANQGSEATYESGFVIDKFPISRPNLTFSTLTVSNMSPEDSSIYLCSVGTIATEAFFGQGTRLTVV.

This clone turned up a few times. The chain has TRBV2 and TRBJ1-6; the D gene is possibly TRBD1 (6 bases). Germline values: CDR1 SNHLY, CDR2 FYNNEI. This CDR3 spans 14 amino acids. V was cut by 7 bases and J by 2 bases, with 9 bases left in between. Here the CDR3 DNA reads TGTGCCAGCAAGGCAGGGGCCTATAATTCACCCCTCCACTTT. Translating it yields CASKAGAYNSPLHF.

Only a few counts were recorded for this clone. The chain couples TRBV18 to TRBJ2-7; D perhaps matches TRBD1 (6 bases). V shed 0 bases and J shed 0 bases, with 18 bases lying between them. Looked up from germline, CDR1 is KGHSH and CDR2 is LQKENI. The CDR3 is made up of 18 amino acids. CDR3 sequence: CASSPPVAQGSRSYEQYF. Here the CDR3 DNA reads TGTGCCAGCTCACCACCAGTAGCCCAGGGGTCACGCTCCTACGAGCAGTACTTC.

V gene TRBV4-2 combines with J gene TRBJ2-4; unclear D gene. This CDR3 spans 22 amino acids. V shed 0 bases and J shed 0 bases, with 27 bases lying between them. CDR1 and CDR2 from the germline V gene are LGHNA and YNFKEQ. The DNA of the CDR3 is TGTGCCAGCAGCCAAGACCCCCCCCTTATCCTAGTGGAGCGCCTAGCCAAAAACATTCAGTACTTC. Translation: CASSQDPPLILVERLAKNIQYF.

This clone has more than one count but fewer than ten. The chain uses TRBV5-1 and TRBJ2-1; D ambiguous. Deletions cut 0 bases from V and 5 bases from J, with 6 bases between. Looked up from germline, CDR1 is SGHRS and CDR2 is YFSETQ. The CDR3 covers 13 residues. CDR3 DNA: TGCGCCAGCAGCTTGGCCGTGAACAATGAGCAGTTCTTC. Translated, it gives CASSLAVNNEQFF.

The genes are TRBV6-5 and TRBJ2-1; 8 nucleotides align to TRBD1. Germline V gene sequence: CDR1 MNHEY, CDR2 SVGAGI. The CDR3 runs 15 residues. The ends lost 6 bases at V and 5 bases at J; junction bases unmatched: 9. In DNA, the CDR3 is TGTGCCAGCAGGCCACTCAGGGGGCAGGACAATGAGCAGTTCTTC. It specifies CASRPLRGQDNEQFF.

At least ten counts were recorded for this clone. The chain is built from TRBV5-1 and TRBJ1-6, with D possibly being TRBD1 (6 bases). The CDR3 runs to 14 residues. CDR1 and CDR2 (germline): SGHRS, YFSETQ. V was cut by 5 bases and J by 7 bases, with 13 bases left in between. The CDR3 spells CASRQQGENSPLHF. The CDR3 coding sequence is TGCGCCAGCAGACAACAGGGTGAGAATTCACCCCTCCACTTT.

V and J are TRBV5-1 and TRBJ2-3; no clear D. CDR3 length: 11 residues. Germline V lookup: CDR1 SGHRS, CDR2 YFSETQ. Trimming shortened V by 0 bases and J by 6 bases, and 2 bases separated the two germline ends. The CDR3 DNA follows: TGCGCCAGCAGCTTGGACGATACGCAGTATTTT. This gives the protein CASSLDDTQYF.

The genes are TRBV4-2 and TRBJ2-5, with 9 bases matching TRBD2. Unmatched junction bases numbered 5, after V lost 1 base and J lost 5 bases. Germline V gene lookup returns CDR1 LGHNA and CDR2 YNFKEQ. This CDR3 has 15 residues. The CDR3 DNA sequence: TGTGCCAGCAGCCAAGGACTAGCGGTCCGGGAGACCCAGTACTTC. Residues: CASSQGLAVRETQYF.

This rearrangement joins TRBV4-1 to TRBJ2-5; no firm D call. There are 15 residues in the CDR3. Germline loops: CDR1 MGHRA, CDR2 YSYEKL. The V end lost 4 bases, the J end lost 3 bases, and 15 bases lay between the germline ends. CDR3 nucleotides: TGCGCCAGCAGCCCTGTCCGCGGCATCGAAGAGACCCAGTACTTC. Protein sequence: CASSPVRGIEETQYF.

The chain is built from TRBV5-1 and TRBJ2-3; 8 bases align to TRBD1. Germline CDR1 and CDR2: SGHRS and YFSETQ. The junction had 9 bases not matched to a gene; V was cut back by 6 bases and J by 6 bases. The CDR3 runs to 14 residues. CDR3 in amino acids: CASNKDRGSDTQYF. The DNA for the CDR3 is TGCGCCAGCAACAAAGACAGGGGTTCGGATACGCAGTATTTT.

This clone came up a few times. The chain recombines TRBV29-1 with TRBJ1-3; D is ambiguous. The CDR3 consists of 13 residues. Germline assignment: CDR1 SQVTM and CDR2 ANQGSEA. The germline V and J ends were trimmed by 7 bases and 0 bases, with 10 bases remaining between them. CDR3: CSAQANSGNTIYF. Here the CDR3 DNA reads TGCAGCGCTCAGGCAAACTCTGGAAACACCATATATTTT.

This clone showed up just a few times. The chain joins TRBV5-6 to TRBJ1-1; possible D gene TRBD1, 5 bases. The CDR3 runs 14 residues. The germline V gene has CDR1 SGHDT and CDR2 YYEEEE. The germline V and J ends were trimmed by 4 bases and 0 bases, with 10 bases remaining between them. The CDR3 coding sequence is TGTGCCAGCAGCCTGCTCAGGGTGAACACTGAAGCTTTCTTT. Protein product: CASSLLRVNTEAFF.